The 9 T cell receptor beta chains below all came from one sample that was sequenced in a study of blood T cell repertoires in COVID-19. This table comes from immunoSEQ multiplex PCR, and its TCRdb copy is limited to in-frame clones, with some not included. Found here are 270,000 or so clones, approximately 90% of them singletons; the top ten hold 2.3%. Sequences were obtained from PBMCs or T cells enriched from blood (not recorded which). The origin of the receptors is a woman in her forties with acute COVID-19.

This clone was picked up one time. J is TRBJ1-6 and V is TRBV28; the match to TRBD1 covers 9 bases. Germline V gene data show CDR1 as MDHEN and CDR2 as SYDVKM. CDR3 length: 14 amino acids. Losses at the gene ends were 5 bases for V and 7 bases for J; bases not matched to a gene: 3. In nucleotides, the CDR3 is TGTGCCAGCAGTCTACAGGGGGCCAATTCACCCCTCCACTTT. Translated, it gives CASSLQGANSPLHF.

The V and J genes are TRBV24-1 and TRBJ2-6; 9 positions agree with TRBD2. The V gene's germline CDR1 is KGHDR and CDR2 SFDVKD. This CDR3 is 17 amino acids long. Unmatched junction bases numbered 10, after V lost 9 bases and J lost 2 bases. The CDR3 here is CATLNSGSPPGANVLTF. CDR3 in DNA: TGTGCCACCCTTAATAGCGGGAGCCCTCCTGGGGCCAACGTCCTGACTTTC.

The chain is built from TRBV5-1 and TRBJ2-2; tentatively, D is TRBD1 (6 bases). Germline CDR1 is SGHRS and CDR2 is YFSETQ. V was pared by 4 bases and J by 4 bases, with 11 bases between. The CDR3 consists of 14 residues. CDR3 amino acids: CASSNGQSTGELFF. In DNA form, the CDR3 reads TGCGCCAGCAGCAACGGACAGAGCACCGGGGAGCTGTTTTTT.

The chain recombines TRBV19 with TRBJ1-4; D is possibly TRBD1 (5 bases). CDR3 length: 14 residues. Trimming pared 9 bases from V and 4 bases from J, leaving 15 bases between. Per germline, CDR1 LNHDA and CDR2 SQIVND (reference sequence). In nucleotides, the CDR3 is TGTGCCAGCTCTGTGGGGGGAAGTAATGAAAAACTGTTTTTT. This encodes CASSVGGSNEKLFF.

The chain combines TRBV7-2 with TRBJ2-5; 10 nucleotides match TRBD2. The germline gives CDR1 SGHTA, CDR2 FQGNSA. The CDR3 extends over 15 amino acids. Trimming cost V 7 bases and J 2 bases; bases outside gene matches: 7. CDR3 sequence (DNA): TGTGCCAGCACCTCCCGGACTAGCGGACAAGAGACCCAGTACTTC. The encoded protein is CASTSRTSGQETQYF. Full variable domain (outside the CDR3, taken from reference TRBV7-2 and TRBJ2-5): GAGVSQSPSNKVTEKGKDVELRCDPISGHTALYWYRQSLGQGLEFLIYFQGNSAPDKSGLPSDRFSAERTGGSVSTLTIQRTQQEDSAVYLCASTSRTSGQETQYFGPGTRLLVL.

The J gene is TRBJ2-6, the V gene TRBV19, with TRBD1 as a possible D gene (6 bases). Looked up from germline, CDR1 is LNHDA and CDR2 is SQIVND (reference sequence). V lost 3 bases, J lost 4 bases, and 10 bases lay in between. The CDR3 is made up of 15 amino acids. As DNA, the CDR3 is TGTGCCAGTAGTATTGTTCAGGGGGGGGCCAACGTCCTGACTTTC. This encodes CASSIVQGGANVLTF.

This clone was detected once. The J gene is TRBJ2-7, the V gene TRBV7-2, with D perhaps TRBD2 (5 bases). CDR1 and CDR2 from the germline V gene are SGHTA and FQGNSA. The CDR3 has 13 amino acids. V lost 3 bases and J 6 bases, leaving 12 bases between the germline ends. The CDR3 spells CASSFETISEQYF. CDR3 nucleotide sequence: TGTGCCAGCAGCTTCGAGACTATTTCCGAGCAGTACTTC.

The gene calls are TRBV24-1 and TRBJ2-1; 11 nucleotides match TRBD1. CDR3 length: 15 residues. V gave up 1 base and J gave up 8 bases; unmatched junction bases: 3. CDR1 is KGHDR and CDR2 is SFDVKD in the germline V gene. CDR3 in DNA: TGTGCCACCAGTGATTTTGCGGGACAGGGGGATGAGCAGTTCTTC. This sequence encodes CATSDFAGQGDEQFF.

This chain connects TRBV6-5 to TRBJ1-3; possible D gene TRBD1, 6 bases. In germline, CDR1 is MNHEY, CDR2 SVGAGI. The V end was cut by 3 bases, the J end by 0 bases, with 12 bases between. CDR3 length: 16 amino acids. In DNA form, the CDR3 reads TGTGCCAGCAGTTATGACAGGACTGTCTCTGGAAACACCATATATTTT. Encoded protein: CASSYDRTVSGNTIYF.